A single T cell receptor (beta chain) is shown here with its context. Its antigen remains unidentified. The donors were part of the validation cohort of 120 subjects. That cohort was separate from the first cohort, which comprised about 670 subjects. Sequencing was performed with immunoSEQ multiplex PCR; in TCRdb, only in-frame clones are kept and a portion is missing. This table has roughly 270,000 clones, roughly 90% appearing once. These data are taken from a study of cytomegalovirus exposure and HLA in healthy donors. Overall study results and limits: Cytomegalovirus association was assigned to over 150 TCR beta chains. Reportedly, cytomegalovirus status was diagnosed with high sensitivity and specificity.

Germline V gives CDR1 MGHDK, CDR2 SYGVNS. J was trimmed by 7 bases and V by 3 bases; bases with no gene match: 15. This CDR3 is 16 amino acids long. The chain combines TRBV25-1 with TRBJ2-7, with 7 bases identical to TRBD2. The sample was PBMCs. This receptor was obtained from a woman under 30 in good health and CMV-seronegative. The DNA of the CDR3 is TGTGCCAGCAGTGAGTCCGCGGGAGTTCCCCCACAGGAGCAGTACTTC. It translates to CASSESAGVPPQEQYF.